This T cell receptor beta chain emerged from a study of blood T cell repertoires in COVID-19. Study details: Spain, Italy and the United States supplied samples that represented acute and convalescent COVID-19. The analysed material was cDNA or gDNA that came from T cells, B-cell-depleted T cells, or PBMCs.

Germline lookup yields CDR1 SGHRS and CDR2 YFSETQ. V gave up 0 bases and J gave up 2 bases, with 8 bases separating them. CDR3 length equals 15 residues. In the original analysis: Scientists estimated how many nucleated cells there were by amplifying reference gene primers. Some clones are missing from TCRdb's copy, which holds only in-frame ones; the method was immunoSEQ multiplex PCR. D and trimming were read from the DNA, whereas the V and J calls and clone size are those reported in that table. The table shows under 150,000 clones, with over 75% occurring only once. This TCR was sampled from a middle-aged man with acute or convalescent COVID-19. This chain connects TRBV5-1 to TRBJ2-2, with no clear D. Sequenced sample: peripheral blood. CDR3 nucleotides: TGCGCCAGCAGCTTGGTCCAGATTAACACCGGGGAGCTGTTTTTT. It yields the protein CASSLVQINTGELFF.